These 11 T cell receptor beta chains share one sample of origin, sequenced in a study of T cell repertoires in cytomegalovirus infection. Using its own MiXCR run on the reads, TCRdb lists one record per CDR3 protein. The table has 450,000 to 650,000 distinct CDR3 sequences, around 27% seen once. The sequenced material came from PBMCs. Receptors were obtained from a human donor in good health (CMV status not recorded). Some clones in this sample may be carry-over from other donors' samples.

This clonotype appeared a few times. The chain couples TRBV7-3 to TRBJ1-2; 7 bases map to TRBD1. Losses at the gene ends were 5 bases for V and 4 bases for J; bases not matched to a gene: 7. This CDR3 comprises 14 residues. The germline CDR1 and CDR2 sequences are SGHTA and FQGTGA. The CDR3 DNA follows: TGTGCCAGCAGCACGGGACAGCGCTCCTATGGCTACACCTTC. It is translated as CASSTGQRSYGYTF.

This clonotype was detected a few times. The gene calls are TRBV6-2 or TRBV6-3 and TRBJ2-7, with D perhaps TRBD1 (6 bases). Germline CDR1 and CDR2: MNHEY and SVGEGT. V lost 0 bases, J lost 6 bases, and 12 bases lay in between. The CDR3 is 14 amino acids. CDR3 region: CASSYSDSLSEQYV. CDR3 nucleotide sequence: TGTGCCAGCAGTTACTCGGACAGCCTGAGCGAGCAGTACGTC.

This clonotype has just a few counts. The chain uses TRBV19 and TRBJ1-2; D not certain. V was shortened by 0 bases and J by 7 bases, with 15 bases between the two germline ends. The CDR3 extends over 15 amino acids. Germline CDR1 and CDR2: LNHDA and SQIVND (reference sequence). The CDR3 sequence: CASSIEGRRTIGYTF. CDR3 in DNA: TGTGCCAGTAGTATAGAAGGACGGAGAACTATTGGCTACACCTTC.

The V call is TRBV7-2, the J call TRBJ2-1; the match to TRBD2 covers 9 bases. CDR3 length equals 15 residues. CDR1 and CDR2 from the germline V gene are SGHTA and FQGNSA. Trimming took 6 bases from V and 3 from J; bases not matched to a gene: 6. The CDR3 nucleotides are TGTGCCAGCAGGTCCGGGACTAGCAACTACAATGAGCAGTTCTTC. Protein: CASRSGTSNYNEQFF. The full variable domain, rest sourced from reference TRBV7-2 and TRBJ2-1, is GAGVSQSPSNKVTEKGKDVELRCDPISGHTALYWYRQSLGQGLEFLIYFQGNSAPDKSGLPSDRFSAERTGGSVSTLTIQRTQQEDSAVYLCASRSGTSNYNEQFFGPGTRLTVL.

The table lists this clonotype with a few counts. The rearrangement uses TRBV12-3 or TRBV12-4 and TRBJ2-2; unclear D gene. V was clipped by 5 bases and J by 4 bases, with 17 bases between them. There are 16 residues in the CDR3. CDR3 protein: CASSNPPRASTGELFF. The DNA for the CDR3 is TGTGCCAGCAGTAATCCCCCACGGGCAAGCACCGGGGAGCTGTTTTTT.

The chain couples TRBV23-1 to TRBJ2-5; 12 nucleotides line up with TRBD2. TRBV23-1 is sorted into the ORF group, with uncertain function. This CDR3 has 18 amino acids. With 0 bases clipped from V and 4 bases from J, the junction kept 9 bases outside the gene matches. CDR3 nucleotides: TGCGCCAGCAGTCAATCCTGGCTAGCGGGAGGGCCGCGAGAGACCCAGTACTTC. Its translation: CASSQSWLAGGPRETQYF.

The chain links TRBV20-1 to TRBJ1-5, with D hard to call. The V end was cut by 5 bases, the J end by 1 base, with 12 bases between. The CDR3 runs 14 residues. Germline V gene lookup returns CDR1 DFQATT and CDR2 SNEGSKA (reference sequence). CDR3 nucleotide sequence: TGCAGTGCTCCACCTAAGTACAGCAATCAGCCCCAGCATTTT. It codes for CSAPPKYSNQPQHF.

The J gene is TRBJ1-2, the V gene TRBV29-1; no clear D gene. Germline loops: CDR1 SQVTM, CDR2 ANQGSEA. This CDR3 is built from 13 residues. Trimming took 3 bases from V and 6 from J, leaving 14 bases between them. In nucleotides, the CDR3 is TGCAGCGTTGACGAGTCCTGGACCCATGGCTACACCTTC. Translated, it gives CSVDESWTHGYTF.

The V and J genes are TRBV6-6 and TRBJ2-5; 7 nucleotides agree with TRBD1. After removal of 1 base from V and 5 bases from J, the junction contained 4 bases not matched to a gene. This CDR3 has 14 residues. From germline, CDR1 is MNHNY and CDR2 SVGAGI (reference sequence). The CDR3 here is CASSYFTGAETQYF. In DNA form, the CDR3 reads TGTGCCAGCAGTTACTTTACAGGGGCCGAGACCCAGTACTTC.

The V and J genes are TRBV20-1 and TRBJ2-1, with 13 bases matching TRBD2. V trimming: 6 bases; J trimming: 0 bases; junction bases outside the gene matches: 11. Germline CDR1 reads DFQATT; CDR2 reads SNEGSKA (reference sequence). The CDR3 sequence is 18 residues long. The CDR3, as DNA: TGCAGTGCCCACAATAGACTAGCGGGAGGCAGCTCCTACAATGAGCAGTTCTTC. The encoded protein is CSAHNRLAGGSSYNEQFF.

V usage is TRBV4-3 and J usage is TRBJ2-7; the D call may be TRBD1 or TRBD2 (5 bases each). The CDR3 runs to 16 residues. Germline CDR1 reads LGHNA; CDR2 reads YSLEER. Trimming shortened V by 1 base and J by 2 bases, and 15 bases separated the two germline ends. The CDR3 nucleotides read TGCGCCAGCAGCCAAGGAGGGACGGCGGACCCCTACGAGCAGTACTTC. It codes for CASSQGGTADPYEQYF.